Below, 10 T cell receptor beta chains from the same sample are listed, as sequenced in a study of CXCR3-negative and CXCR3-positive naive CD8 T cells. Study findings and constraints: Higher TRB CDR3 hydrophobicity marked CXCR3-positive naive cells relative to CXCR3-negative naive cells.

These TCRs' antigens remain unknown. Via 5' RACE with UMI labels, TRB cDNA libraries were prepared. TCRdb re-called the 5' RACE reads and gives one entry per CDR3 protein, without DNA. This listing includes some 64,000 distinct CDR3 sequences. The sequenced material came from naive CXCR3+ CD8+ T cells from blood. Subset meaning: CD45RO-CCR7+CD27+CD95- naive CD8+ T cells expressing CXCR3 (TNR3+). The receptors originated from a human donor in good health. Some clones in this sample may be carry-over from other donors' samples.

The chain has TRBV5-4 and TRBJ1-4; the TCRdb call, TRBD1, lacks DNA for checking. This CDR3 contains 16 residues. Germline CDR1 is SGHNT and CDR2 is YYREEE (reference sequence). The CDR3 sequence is CASSPWDRSTNEKLFF.

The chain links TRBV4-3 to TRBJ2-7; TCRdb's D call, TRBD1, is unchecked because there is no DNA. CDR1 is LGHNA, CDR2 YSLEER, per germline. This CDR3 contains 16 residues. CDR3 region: CASSQDRDRGSYEQYF.

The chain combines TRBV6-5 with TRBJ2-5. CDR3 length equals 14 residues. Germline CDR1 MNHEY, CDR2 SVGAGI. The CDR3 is CASSYNVGDETQYF.

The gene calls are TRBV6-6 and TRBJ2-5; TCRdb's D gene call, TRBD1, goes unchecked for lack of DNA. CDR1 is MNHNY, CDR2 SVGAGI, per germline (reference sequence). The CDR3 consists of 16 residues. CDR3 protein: CASSYPGTELQETQYF.

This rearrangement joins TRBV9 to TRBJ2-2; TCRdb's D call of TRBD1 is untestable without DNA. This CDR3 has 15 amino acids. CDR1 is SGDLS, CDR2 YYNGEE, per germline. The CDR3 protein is CASSWTALNTGELFF.

This chain's CDR3 is CSAAQGDTEAFF. The rearrangement links TRBV20-1 to TRBJ1-1; the D call of TRBD1 rests on TCRdb alone, since no DNA is present to check it. CDR3 length equals 12 residues. The germline gives CDR1 DFQATT, CDR2 SNEGSKA (reference sequence).

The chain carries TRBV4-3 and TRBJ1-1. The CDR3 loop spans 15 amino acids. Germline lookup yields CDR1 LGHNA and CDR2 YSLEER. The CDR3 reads CASSQGHGSNTEAFF.

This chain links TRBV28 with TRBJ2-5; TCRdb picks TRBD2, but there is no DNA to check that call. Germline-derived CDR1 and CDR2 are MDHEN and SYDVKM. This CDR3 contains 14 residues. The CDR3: CASSLAGGRETQYF.

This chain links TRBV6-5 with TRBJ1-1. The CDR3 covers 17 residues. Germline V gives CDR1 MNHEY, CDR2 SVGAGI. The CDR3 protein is CASSYSSSRGFGTEAFF.

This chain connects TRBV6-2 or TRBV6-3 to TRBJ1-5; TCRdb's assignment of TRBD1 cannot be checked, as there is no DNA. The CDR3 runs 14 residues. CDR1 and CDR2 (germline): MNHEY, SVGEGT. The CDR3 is CAVGTGGLNQPQHF.